This T cell receptor beta chain was recovered during a study of breast tumors, draining lymph nodes, adjacent tissues. Findings and limits, study-wide: Compared with lymph nodes, tumors were less diverse; compared with nontumor tissue, more. Compared with basal-like, luminal-like tumors shared significantly more repertoire with nontumor tissue. Data fit most tumor T cells coming from lymph node, expanding in tumor. The lymph node origin of tumor T cells was framed as consistent with a hypothesis, not demonstrated.

Trimming stripped 4 bases from V and 0 bases from J, with 10 bases between. From germline, CDR1 is SGHDN and CDR2 FVKESK. The CDR3 loop spans 14 amino acids. Axillary draining lymph nodes of breast cancer patients supplied the node samples. Ten or more counts support this clonotype. Its antigen is unidentified. TCRdb analysed the multiplex PCR reads with MiXCR anew, one entry per CDR3 protein. This table has approximately 210,000 distinct CDR3 sequences, under 35% appearing once. This chain links TRBV14 with TRBJ2-7; D may be TRBD1 or TRBD2 (6 bases each). What was sequenced was axillary lymph node tissue. This clonotype was sampled from a female donor with breast cancer. Some clones in this sample may be carry-over from other donors' samples. For the CDR3, the DNA is TGTGCCAGCAGCCGGACAGCGGGCTCCTACGAGCAGTACTTC. Encoded protein: CASSRTAGSYEQYF.